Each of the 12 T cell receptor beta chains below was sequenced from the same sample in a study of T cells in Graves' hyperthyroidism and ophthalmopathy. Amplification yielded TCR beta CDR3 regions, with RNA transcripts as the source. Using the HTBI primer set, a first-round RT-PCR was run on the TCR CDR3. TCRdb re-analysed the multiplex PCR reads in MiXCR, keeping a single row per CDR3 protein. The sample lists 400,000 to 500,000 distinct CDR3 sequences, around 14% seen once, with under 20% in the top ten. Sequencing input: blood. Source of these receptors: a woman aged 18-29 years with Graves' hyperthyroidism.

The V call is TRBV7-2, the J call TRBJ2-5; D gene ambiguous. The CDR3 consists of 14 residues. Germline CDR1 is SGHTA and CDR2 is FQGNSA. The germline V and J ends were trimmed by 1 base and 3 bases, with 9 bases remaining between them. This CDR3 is CASSLVGKKETQYF. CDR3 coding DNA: TGTGCCAGCAGCTTAGTGGGAAAGAAAGAGACCCAGTACTTC.

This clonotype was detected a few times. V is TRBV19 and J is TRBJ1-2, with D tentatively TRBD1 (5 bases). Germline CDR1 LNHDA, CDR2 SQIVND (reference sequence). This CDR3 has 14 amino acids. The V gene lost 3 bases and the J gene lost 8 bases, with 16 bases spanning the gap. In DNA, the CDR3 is TGTGCCAGTAGTATCGACCGTGGGGGACCGGGCTACACCTTC. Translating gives CASSIDRGGPGYTF.

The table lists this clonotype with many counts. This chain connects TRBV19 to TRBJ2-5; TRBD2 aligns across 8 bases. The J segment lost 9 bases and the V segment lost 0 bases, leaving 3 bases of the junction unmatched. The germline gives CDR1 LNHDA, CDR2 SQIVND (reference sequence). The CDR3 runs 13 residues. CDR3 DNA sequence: TGTGCCAGTAGTATAGAGCGGGAGGCTCCCCAGTACTTC. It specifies CASSIEREAPQYF.

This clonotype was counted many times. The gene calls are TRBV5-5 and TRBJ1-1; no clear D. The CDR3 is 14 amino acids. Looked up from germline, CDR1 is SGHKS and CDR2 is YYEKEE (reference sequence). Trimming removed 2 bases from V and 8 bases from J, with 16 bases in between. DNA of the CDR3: TGTGCCAGCAGCTTACGACCGAGGAGTTTCGAAGCTTTCTTT. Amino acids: CASSLRPRSFEAFF.

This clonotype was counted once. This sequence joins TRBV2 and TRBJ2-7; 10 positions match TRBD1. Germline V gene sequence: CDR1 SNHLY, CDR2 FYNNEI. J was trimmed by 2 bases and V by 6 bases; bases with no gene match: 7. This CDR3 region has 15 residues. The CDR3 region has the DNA TGTGCCAGCAGACTCACCGGGACAGGGGCCTACGAGCAGTACTTC. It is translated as CASRLTGTGAYEQYF.

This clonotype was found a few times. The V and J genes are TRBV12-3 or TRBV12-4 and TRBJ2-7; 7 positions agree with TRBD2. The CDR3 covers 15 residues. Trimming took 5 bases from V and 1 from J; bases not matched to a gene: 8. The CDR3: CASSPSGIGSYEQYV. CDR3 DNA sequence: TGTGCCAGCAGTCCCAGCGGGATTGGGTCCTACGAGCAGTACGTC.

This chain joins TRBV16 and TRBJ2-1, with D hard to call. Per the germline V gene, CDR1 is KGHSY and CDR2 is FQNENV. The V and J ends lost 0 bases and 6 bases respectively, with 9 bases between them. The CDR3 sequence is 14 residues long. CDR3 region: CASSQSISGNEQFF. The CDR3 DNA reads TGTGCCAGCAGCCAATCGATTTCCGGCAATGAGCAGTTCTTC.

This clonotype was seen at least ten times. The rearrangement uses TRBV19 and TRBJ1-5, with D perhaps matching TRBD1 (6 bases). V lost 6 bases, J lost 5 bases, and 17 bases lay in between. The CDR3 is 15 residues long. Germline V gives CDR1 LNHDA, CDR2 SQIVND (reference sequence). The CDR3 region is CASRIRQGSDQPQHF. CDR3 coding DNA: TGTGCCAGTAGAATCAGGCAGGGGAGCGATCAGCCCCAGCATTTT.

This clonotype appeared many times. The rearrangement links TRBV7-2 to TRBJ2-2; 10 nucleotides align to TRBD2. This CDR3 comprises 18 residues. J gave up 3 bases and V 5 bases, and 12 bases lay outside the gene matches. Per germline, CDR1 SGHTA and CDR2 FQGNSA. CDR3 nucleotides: TGTGCCAGCAGCAGAAGCCTAGCGGGAGATTTGTACACCGGGGAGCTGTTTTTT. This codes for CASSRSLAGDLYTGELFF. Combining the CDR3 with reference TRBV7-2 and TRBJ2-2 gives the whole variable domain GAGVSQSPSNKVTEKGKDVELRCDPISGHTALYWYRQSLGQGLEFLIYFQGNSAPDKSGLPSDRFSAERTGGSVSTLTIQRTQQEDSAVYLCASSRSLAGDLYTGELFFGEGSRLTVL.

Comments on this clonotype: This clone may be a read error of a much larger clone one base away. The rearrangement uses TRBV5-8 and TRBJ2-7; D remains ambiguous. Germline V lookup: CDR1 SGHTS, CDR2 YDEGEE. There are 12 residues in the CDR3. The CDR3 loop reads CVSSSTAVGQYF. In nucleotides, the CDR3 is TGTGTCAGCAGCTCGACGGCCGTTGGGCAGTACTTC.

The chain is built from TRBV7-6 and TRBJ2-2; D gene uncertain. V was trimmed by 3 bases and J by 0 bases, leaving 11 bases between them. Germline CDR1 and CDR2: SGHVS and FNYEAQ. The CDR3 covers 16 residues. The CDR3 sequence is CASSFDRVTNTGELFF. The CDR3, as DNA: TGTGCCAGCAGCTTTGACCGGGTAACGAACACCGGGGAGCTGTTTTTT.

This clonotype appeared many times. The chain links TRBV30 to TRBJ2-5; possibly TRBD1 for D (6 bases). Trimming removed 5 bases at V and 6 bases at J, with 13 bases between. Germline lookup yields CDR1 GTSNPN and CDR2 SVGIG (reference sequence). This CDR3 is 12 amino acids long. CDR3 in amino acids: CAWYYRDKTQYF. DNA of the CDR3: TGTGCCTGGTATTACAGGGATAAGACCCAGTACTTC.